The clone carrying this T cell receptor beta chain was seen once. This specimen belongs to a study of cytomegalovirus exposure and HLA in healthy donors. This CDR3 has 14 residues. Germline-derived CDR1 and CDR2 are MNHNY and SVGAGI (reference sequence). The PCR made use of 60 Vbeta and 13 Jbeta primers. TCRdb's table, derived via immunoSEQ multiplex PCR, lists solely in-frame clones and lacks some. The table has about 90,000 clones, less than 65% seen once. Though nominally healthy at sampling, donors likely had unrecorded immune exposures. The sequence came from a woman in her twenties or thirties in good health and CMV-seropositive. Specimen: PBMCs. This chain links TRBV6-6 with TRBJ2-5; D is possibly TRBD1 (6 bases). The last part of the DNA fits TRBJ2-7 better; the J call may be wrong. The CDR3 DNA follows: TGTGCCAGCAGATCTGACAGGAGCCCCTACGAGCAGTACTTC. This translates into CASRSDRSPYEQYF.